This T cell receptor (beta chain) was observed in a study of cytomegalovirus exposure and HLA in healthy donors. Study-wide points: In a later analysis, at a false discovery rate of 0.05, roughly 18,000 TCR beta sequences were associated with HLA alleles. Cytomegalovirus association was listed for around 170 TCR beta chains.

PCR primers comprised 60 Vbeta and 13 Jbeta primers. Clones were sequenced by immunoSEQ multiplex PCR, and TCRdb holds only the in-frame ones, with some missing. The sample carries around 200,000 clones, 65% to 85% recorded once. As for the donors, each was a healthy bone marrow donor. Comment on this clone: As yet, its antigen is unknown.

Trimming cost V 5 bases and J 6 bases, with 17 bases left between them. The CDR3 runs 15 residues. Germline CDR1 reads MNHNS; CDR2 reads SASEGT. The rearrangement uses TRBV6-1 and TRBJ1-5; the D is unclear. The sequenced sample consisted of PBMCs. The TCR comes from a man aged 50 to 60 in good health and CMV-seronegative. The CDR3 nucleotides read TGTGCCAGCAGTACTTCCGGGAGTTCTTTTCAGCCCCAGCATTTT. It encodes CASSTSGSSFQPQHF.